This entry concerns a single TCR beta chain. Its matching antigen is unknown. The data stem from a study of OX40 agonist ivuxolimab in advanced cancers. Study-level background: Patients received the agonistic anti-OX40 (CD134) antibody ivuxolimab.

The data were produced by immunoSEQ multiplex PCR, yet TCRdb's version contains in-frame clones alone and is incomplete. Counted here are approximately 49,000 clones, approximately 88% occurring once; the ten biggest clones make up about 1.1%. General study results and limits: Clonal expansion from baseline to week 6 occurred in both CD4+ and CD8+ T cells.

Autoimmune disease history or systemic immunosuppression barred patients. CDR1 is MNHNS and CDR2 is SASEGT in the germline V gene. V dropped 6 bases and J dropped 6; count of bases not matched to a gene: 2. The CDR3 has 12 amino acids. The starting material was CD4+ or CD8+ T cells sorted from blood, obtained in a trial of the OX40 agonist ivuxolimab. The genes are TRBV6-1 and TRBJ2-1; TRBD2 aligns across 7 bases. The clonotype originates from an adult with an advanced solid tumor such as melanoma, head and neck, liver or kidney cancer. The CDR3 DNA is TGTGCCAGCAGCAGACTAGCCAATGAGCAGTTCTTC. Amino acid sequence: CASSRLANEQFF.